This T cell receptor beta chain came from a study of T cell changes during pregnancy in multiple sclerosis. Germline V gene lookup returns CDR1 SEHNR and CDR2 FQNEAQ (reference sequence). Unmatched junction bases numbered 6, after V lost 3 bases and J lost 3 bases. The CDR3 is made up of 15 amino acids. By sample share, this clone is medium-sized (0.01 to 0.1%). Method: immunoSEQ multiplex PCR; TCRdb's copy keeps in-frame clones and lacks some. The sample has about 46,000 clones, roughly 90% seen once. The chain links TRBV7-9 to TRBJ2-7; the match to TRBD2 covers 9 bases. The sequencing here drew on CD8+ T cells from peripheral blood mononuclear cells, taken in the second trimester of pregnancy. This TCR derives from a female donor with multiple sclerosis, enrolled in a pregnancy study. The CDR3 region is CASSFIASGVYEQYF. The CDR3 DNA is TGTGCCAGCAGCTTTATAGCTAGCGGGGTCTACGAGCAGTACTTC.